There are a few counts of the clone carrying this T cell receptor (beta chain). Antigen specificity is unknown. This may come from a read error, since a much larger clone is one base off. The same CDR3 is also encoded by other DNA sequences in this sample. The CDR3 consists of 13 residues. Germline values: CDR1 DFQATT, CDR2 SNEGSKA (reference sequence). Germline trimming cut 6 bases from V and 4 bases from J; bases unmatched to any gene: 7. This entry comes from a study of metastatic and nonmetastatic thyroid tumors. Background on the study: Across blood and tumor or nodule tissue, repertoires from malignant and benign thyroid patients were compared with one another. Study results and caveats: Reports indicated that malignant thyroid tumors showed significantly higher TCR beta diversity than benign nodules did, in blood and tumor.

Patients were all untreated before their thyroid surgery. In the original processing: A classifier for distant metastasis in papillary thyroid cancer was constructed using CDR3 differences observed across clinicopathological groups. TCRdb re-processed the PCR reads through MiXCR. The V and J calls, along with clone size, are taken from TCRdb and not from the paper's own processing. Of approximately 58,000 clones in the sample, more than 20% were seen once. This TCR came from a female donor with papillary thyroid cancer or a benign thyroid nodule (not recorded which). Some clones in this sample may be carry-over from other donors' samples. The chain couples TRBV20-1 to TRBJ2-5; 8 bases align to TRBD2. The sequenced sample was blood. CDR3 DNA: TGCAGTGCACCCCCGGGAGGGGGAGAGACCCAGTACTTC. Protein: CSAPPGGGETQYF.